This TCR beta chain is drawn from a study of blood T cell repertoires in COVID-19. Study-level background: Collection of acute and convalescent COVID-19 samples took place in the United States, Italy and Spain. The analysed material was cDNA or gDNA that came from T cells, B-cell-depleted T cells, or PBMCs.

In the source study's methods: Quantification of nucleated cells was approximated via reference gene primer amplification. The method was immunoSEQ multiplex PCR; TCRdb's version includes in-frame clones alone and lacks a portion of them. V, J and clone size derive from that table, while D and trimming were established from the DNA sequence. This sample has some 270,000 clones, with roughly 89% found just once. The table lists this clone with a count of one. Unmatched junction bases numbered 9, after V lost 4 bases and J lost 7 bases. Germline CDR1 and CDR2: SGHRS and YFSETQ. CDR3 length equals 14 residues.

The chain combines TRBV5-1 with TRBJ1-2; 8 nucleotides line up with TRBD1. This clonotype was obtained from a man over 45 with acute or convalescent COVID-19. The source material was peripheral blood. The CDR3 loop reads CASSGGQGFGGYTF. In nucleotides, the CDR3 is TGCGCCAGCAGCGGCGGACAGGGTTTTGGTGGCTACACCTTC.